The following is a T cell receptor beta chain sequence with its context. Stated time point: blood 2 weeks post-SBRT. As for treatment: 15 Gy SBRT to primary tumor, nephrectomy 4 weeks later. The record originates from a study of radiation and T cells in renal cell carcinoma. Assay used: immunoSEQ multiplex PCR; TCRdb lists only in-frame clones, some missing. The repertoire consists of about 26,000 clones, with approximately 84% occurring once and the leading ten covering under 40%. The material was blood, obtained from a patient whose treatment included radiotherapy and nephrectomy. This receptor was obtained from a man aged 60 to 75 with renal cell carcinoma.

This chain's CDR3 is CAISAEPGPQFF. The DNA of the CDR3 is TGTGCCATCAGCGCGGAACCGGGACCCCAGTTCTTC. The genes are TRBV10-3 and TRBJ2-1, with D possibly being TRBD1 or TRBD2 (5 bases each). Germline CDR1 ENHRY, CDR2 SYGVKD. The CDR3 sequence is 12 residues long. V lost 6 bases and J 13 bases, leaving 16 bases between the germline ends.